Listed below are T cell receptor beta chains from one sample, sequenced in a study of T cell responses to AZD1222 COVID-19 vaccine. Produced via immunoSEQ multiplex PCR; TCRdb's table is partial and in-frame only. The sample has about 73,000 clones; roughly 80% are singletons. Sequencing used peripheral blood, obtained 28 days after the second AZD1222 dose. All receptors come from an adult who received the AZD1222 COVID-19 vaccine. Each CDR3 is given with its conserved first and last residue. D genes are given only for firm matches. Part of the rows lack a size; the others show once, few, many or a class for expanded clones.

CASSNLAGAPHNEQFF TGTGCCAGCAGTAACCTAGCGGGAGCCCCCCACAATGAGCAGTTCTTC 16 TRBD2 TRBJ2-1 TRBV7-8 NA
CAWSASAGEQYF TGTGCCTGGAGTGCCAGCGCCGGCGAGCAGTACTTC 12 NA TRBJ2-7 TRBV30 NA
CASSQGVNSISPLHF TGTGCCAGTAGTCAGGGGGTGAATTCAATTTCACCCCTCCACTTT 15 TRBD1 TRBJ1-6 TRBV19 NA
CASSQVFGNEQYF TGTGCCAGCAGCCAAGTTTTCGGGAACGAGCAGTACTTC 13 NA TRBJ2-7 TRBV3-1/TRBV3-2 NA
CASSQAGTSGSNEQYF TGTGCCAGCAGCCAGGCAGGGACTAGCGGGAGTAACGAGCAGTACTTC 16 TRBD2 TRBJ2-7 TRBV4-2 NA
CASSFGARGYNSPLHF TGCGCCAGCAGCTTCGGAGCCCGAGGCTATAATTCACCCCTCCACTTT 16 NA TRBJ1-6 TRBV5-1 few
CASSQDRGAELYGYTF TGTGCCAGCAGCCAAGATAGGGGTGCGGAGCTATATGGCTACACCTTC 16 NA TRBJ1-2 TRBV4-2 NA
CASSFRTGGIDTQYF TGTGCCAGCAGCTTCCGGACAGGGGGCATAGATACGCAGTATTTT 15 TRBD1 TRBJ2-3 TRBV7-6 NA
CASSRSQGPKYKAFF TGTGCCAGCAGTCGGTCGCAGGGACCCAAGTACAAAGCTTTCTTT 15 NA TRBJ1-1 TRBV28 NA
CASSGQGNSYNSPLHF TGTGCCAGCTCAGGACAGGGGAACTCCTATAATTCACCCCTCCACTTT 16 TRBD1 TRBJ1-6 TRBV18 NA
CASSSTRLNGGEQYF TGTGCCAGCAGCTCGACCAGACTAAATGGGGGGGAGCAGTACTTC 15 NA TRBJ2-7 TRBV7-2 NA
CASSQRGASYEQYF TGTGCCAGCAGCCAGCGGGGGGCCTCCTACGAGCAGTACTTC 14 TRBD2 TRBJ2-7 TRBV7-9 NA
CASSKCWRDGSYEQYF TGCGCCAGCAGTAAGTGTTGGCGGGACGGCTCATACGAGCAGTACTTC 16 NA TRBJ2-7 TRBV23-1 NA
CASSWTGLGYGEQFF TGTGCCAGCAGTTGGACAGGGCTGGGGTATGGAGAGCAGTTCTTC 15 TRBD1 TRBJ2-1 TRBV2 once
CASSILGGTYNEQFF TGTGCCAGTAGTATTTTGGGGGGGACCTACAATGAGCAGTTCTTC 15 TRBD2 TRBJ2-1 TRBV19 NA
CASSQRLNYNEQFF TGTGCCAGCAGCCAACGATTGAACTACAATGAGCAGTTCTTC 14 NA TRBJ2-1 TRBV7-9 NA
CASSPPTGAPISYNEQFF TGTGCCAGCTCACCACCGACGGGAGCCCCGATCTCCTACAATGAGCAGTTCTTC 18 NA TRBJ2-1 TRBV18 NA
CAISDTSERLAFTDTQYF TGTGCCATCAGTGATACCTCAGAACGACTAGCATTCACAGATACGCAGTATTTT 18 TRBD2 TRBJ2-3 TRBV10-3 NA
CASSDPGQGDLGEQFF TGCGCCAGCAGCGACCCGGGACAGGGGGATTTGGGGGAGCAGTTCTTC 16 TRBD1 TRBJ2-1 TRBV5-1 NA
CASSLGGRTDTQYF TGTGCCAGCAGCTTAGGCGGCCGCACAGATACGCAGTATTTT 14 NA TRBJ2-3 TRBV11-3 NA
CASSRDREDQPQHF TGTGCCAGCAGCCGGGACAGGGAGGATCAGCCCCAGCATTTT 14 TRBD1 TRBJ1-5 TRBV28 once
CASSKHVAGELFF TGTGCCAGCAGCAAACACGTCGCCGGGGAGCTGTTTTTT 13 NA TRBJ2-2 TRBV3-1/TRBV3-2 NA
CASSFRWNTEAFF TGTGCCAGCAGCTTCCGTTGGAACACTGAAGCTTTCTTT 13 NA TRBJ1-1 TRBV11-3 NA
CASSVGGTDTQYF TGTGCCAGCAGCGTAGGCGGGACAGATACGCAGTATTTT 13 NA TRBJ2-3 TRBV9 NA
CASSLTGSGGDQPQHF TGTGCCAGCAGTCTTACAGGTTCGGGGGGAGATCAGCCCCAGCATTTT 16 NA TRBJ1-5 TRBV7-8 NA
CASSDINLPQYF TGTGCCAGCAGTGATATCAACCTACCGCAGTACTTC 12 NA TRBJ2-7 TRBV2 NA
CASSQETGRLAGERDTQYF TGTGCCAGCAGCCAAGAAACGGGAAGACTAGCGGGGGAGAGAGATACGCAGTATTTT 19 TRBD2 TRBJ2-3 TRBV3-1/TRBV3-2 NA
CASRSAGPSYEQFF TGTGCCAGCAGGTCGGCGGGACCATCATATGAGCAGTTCTTC 14 NA TRBJ2-1 TRBV27 NA
CASNFYQPNEQYF TGTGCCAGCAACTTCTACCAGCCTAACGAGCAGTACTTC 13 NA TRBJ2-7 TRBV2 NA
CASSGSGSIYNEQFF TGTGCCAGCAGCGGCAGCGGGAGTATTTACAATGAGCAGTTCTTC 15 TRBD2 TRBJ2-1 TRBV11-1 NA
CPIKVNTGELFF TGTCCGATAAAGGTGAACACCGGGGAGCTGTTTTTT 12 NA TRBJ2-2 TRBV12-5 NA
CASSLRTSETDTQYF TGTGCCAGCAGTCTCCGGACTAGCGAAACAGATACGCAGTATTTT 15 TRBD2 TRBJ2-3 TRBV28 NA
CASSTYSYEQYF TGTGCCAGTAGTACGTACAGCTACGAGCAGTACTTC 12 NA TRBJ2-7 TRBV19 NA
CASSEASRSGTQYF TGTGCCAGTAGTGAGGCCAGCCGATCGGGGACCCAGTACTTC 14 NA TRBJ2-5 TRBV19 NA
CASSDGFEGILDTEAFF TGTGCCAGCAGTGATGGATTTGAGGGGATCTTGGACACTGAAGCTTTCTTT 17 NA TRBJ1-1 TRBV2 NA
CASSRTLAGVADTQYF TGTGCCAGCAGCCGGACACTAGCGGGGGTCGCAGATACGCAGTATTTT 16 TRBD2 TRBJ2-3 TRBV4-2 few
CASRGQLTEAFF TGTGCCAGCCGCGGGCAGTTAACTGAAGCTTTCTTT 12 NA TRBJ1-1 TRBV27 NA
CASSAWDSNQPQHF TGTGCCAGCAGCGCCTGGGATAGCAATCAGCCCCAGCATTTT 14 NA TRBJ1-5 TRBV7-2 NA
CASSIRGGTGNEQFF TGTGCCAGTAGTATTAGAGGCGGTACGGGGAATGAGCAGTTCTTC 15 NA TRBJ2-1 TRBV19 NA
CASSLGTELFNYGYTF TGTGCCAGCAGCTTAGGGACAGAACTATTTAACTATGGCTACACCTTC 16 NA TRBJ1-2 TRBV7-9 few
CASSHQTGSGETQYF TGCGCCAGCAGCCACCAGACAGGGAGTGGAGAGACCCAGTACTTC 15 TRBD1 TRBJ2-5 TRBV4-1 once
CASSLAGGRDTQYF TGTGCCAGCAGCTTAGCGGGCGGGAGAGATACGCAGTATTTT 14 TRBD2 TRBJ2-3 TRBV7-9 NA
CSALGGVEQYF TGCAGTGCTTTAGGGGGGGTCGAGCAGTACTTC 11 NA TRBJ2-7 TRBV20-1 once
CASSLTGGVTDGYTF TGTGCCAGCAGCTTAACAGGGGGGGTAACGGACGGCTACACCTTC 15 TRBD1 TRBJ1-2 TRBV11-1 NA
CASRTPGGGGQPQHF TGTGCCAGTAGAACCCCAGGGGGCGGGGGTCAGCCCCAGCATTTT 15 TRBD1 TRBJ1-5 TRBV19 NA
CASSDQGVANVLTF TGTGCCAGCAGTGATCAAGGCGTGGCCAACGTCCTGACTTTC 14 NA TRBJ2-6 TRBV2 NA
CAWVTNTDTQYF TGTGCCTGGGTCACCAACACAGATACGCAGTATTTT 12 NA TRBJ2-3 TRBV30 NA
CASSLGQGNEQFF TGTGCCAGCAGCCTAGGACAGGGCAATGAGCAGTTCTTC 13 TRBD1 TRBJ2-1 TRBV7-3 few
CASSYRAAGGNQPQHF TGTGCCAGCAGTTACAGGGCGGCGGGCGGCAATCAGCCCCAGCATTTT 16 NA TRBJ1-5 TRBV6-5 NA
CASGDAEGTDTQYF TGTGCCAGCGGGGACGCAGAGGGCACAGATACGCAGTATTTT 14 NA TRBJ2-3 TRBV28 NA
CASSPRTGLTGKQFF TGTGCCAGCAGTCCCAGGACTGGGCTTACAGGAAAGCAGTTCTTC 15 NA TRBJ2-1 TRBV28 few
CASSFSQRTYNEQFF TGCGCCAGCAGCTTCTCGCAGCGGACCTACAATGAGCAGTTCTTC 15 NA TRBJ2-1 TRBV5-1 NA
CASSFPSGSQTQYF TGCGCCAGCAGCTTTCCTAGCGGGAGTCAGACCCAGTACTTC 14 TRBD2 TRBJ2-5 TRBV5-1 NA